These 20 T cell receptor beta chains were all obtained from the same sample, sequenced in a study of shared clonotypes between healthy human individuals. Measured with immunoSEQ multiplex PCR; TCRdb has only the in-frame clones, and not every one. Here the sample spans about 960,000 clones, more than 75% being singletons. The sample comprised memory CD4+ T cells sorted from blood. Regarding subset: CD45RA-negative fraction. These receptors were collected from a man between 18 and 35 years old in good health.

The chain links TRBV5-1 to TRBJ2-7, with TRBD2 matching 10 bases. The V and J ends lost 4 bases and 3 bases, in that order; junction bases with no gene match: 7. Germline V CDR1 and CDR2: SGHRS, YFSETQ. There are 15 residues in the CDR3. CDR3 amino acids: CASSVGTSALYEQYF. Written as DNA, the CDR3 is TGCGCCAGCAGCGTGGGGACTAGCGCCCTCTACGAGCAGTACTTC.

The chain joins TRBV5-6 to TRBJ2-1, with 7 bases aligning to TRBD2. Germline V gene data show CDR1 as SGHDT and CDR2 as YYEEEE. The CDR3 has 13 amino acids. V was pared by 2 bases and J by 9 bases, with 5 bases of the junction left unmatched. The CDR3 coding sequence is TGTGCCAGCAGCTTCCCAGCGGGGTCTGAGCAGTTCTTC. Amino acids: CASSFPAGSEQFF.

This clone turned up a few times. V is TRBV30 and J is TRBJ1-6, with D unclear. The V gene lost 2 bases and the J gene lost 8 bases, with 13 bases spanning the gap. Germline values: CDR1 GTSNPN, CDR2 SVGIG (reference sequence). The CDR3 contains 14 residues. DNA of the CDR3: TGTGCCTGGAGTCCTCAGCTCGACGATTCACCCCTCCACTTT. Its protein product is CAWSPQLDDSPLHF.

The CDR3 sequence is CASSESGGISYNSPLHF. The CDR3 region has the DNA TGTGCCAGCAGTGAATCGGGGGGGATCTCCTATAATTCACCCCTCCACTTT. The rearrangement joins TRBV25-1 to TRBJ1-6; weak D call: TRBD1 (5 bases). The CDR3 is made up of 17 amino acids. Germline values: CDR1 MGHDK, CDR2 SYGVNS. Deletions cut 1 base from V and 0 bases from J, with 10 bases between.

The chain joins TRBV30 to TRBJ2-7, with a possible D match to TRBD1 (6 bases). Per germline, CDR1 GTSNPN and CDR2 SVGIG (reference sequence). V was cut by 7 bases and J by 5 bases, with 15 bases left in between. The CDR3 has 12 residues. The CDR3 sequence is CAFLQGTNEQYF. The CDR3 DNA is TGTGCCTTTTTACAGGGAACCAACGAGCAGTACTTC.

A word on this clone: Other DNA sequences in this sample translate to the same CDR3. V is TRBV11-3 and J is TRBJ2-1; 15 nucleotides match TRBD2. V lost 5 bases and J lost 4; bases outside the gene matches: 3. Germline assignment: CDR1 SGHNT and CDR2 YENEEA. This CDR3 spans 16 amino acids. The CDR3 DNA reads TGTGCCAGCAGCACGGGACTAGCGGGAGGTTACAATGAGCAGTTCTTC. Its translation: CASSTGLAGGYNEQFF.

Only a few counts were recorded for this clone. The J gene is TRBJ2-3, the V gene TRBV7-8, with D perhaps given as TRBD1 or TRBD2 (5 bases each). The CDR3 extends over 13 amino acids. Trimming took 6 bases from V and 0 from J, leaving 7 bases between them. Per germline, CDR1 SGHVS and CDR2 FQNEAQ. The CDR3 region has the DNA TGTGCCAGCAGACGGGACAGCACAGATACGCAGTATTTT. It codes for CASRRDSTDTQYF.

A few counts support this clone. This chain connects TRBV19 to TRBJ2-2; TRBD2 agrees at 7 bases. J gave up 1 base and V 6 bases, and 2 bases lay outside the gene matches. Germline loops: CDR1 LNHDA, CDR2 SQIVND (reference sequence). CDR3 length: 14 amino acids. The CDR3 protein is CASRAGMNTGELFF. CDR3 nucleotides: TGTGCCAGTAGAGCGGGAATGAACACCGGGGAGCTGTTTTTT.

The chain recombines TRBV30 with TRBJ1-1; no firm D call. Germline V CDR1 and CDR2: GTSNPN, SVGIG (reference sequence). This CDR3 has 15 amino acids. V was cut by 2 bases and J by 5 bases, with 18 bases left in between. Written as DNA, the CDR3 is TGTGCCTGGAGTCCGCGACGCGCAGGTCGGACTGAAGCTTTCTTT. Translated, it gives CAWSPRRAGRTEAFF.

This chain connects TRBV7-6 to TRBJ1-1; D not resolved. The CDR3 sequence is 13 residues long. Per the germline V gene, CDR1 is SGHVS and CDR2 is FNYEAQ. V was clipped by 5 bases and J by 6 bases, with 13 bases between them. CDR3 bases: TGTGCCAGCAGCCCCATGAGGGAGGCTGAAGCTTTCTTT. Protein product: CASSPMREAEAFF.

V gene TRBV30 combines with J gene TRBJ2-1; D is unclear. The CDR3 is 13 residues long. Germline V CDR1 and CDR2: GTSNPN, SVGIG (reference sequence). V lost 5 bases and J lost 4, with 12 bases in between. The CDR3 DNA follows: TGTGCCTGGTGGAATCGACCTTACAATGAGCAGTTCTTC. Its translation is CAWWNRPYNEQFF.

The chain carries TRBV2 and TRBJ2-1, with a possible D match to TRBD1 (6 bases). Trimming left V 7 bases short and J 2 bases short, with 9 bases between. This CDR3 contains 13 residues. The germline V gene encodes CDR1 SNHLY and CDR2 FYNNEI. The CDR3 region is CASKQGAYNEQFF. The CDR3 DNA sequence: TGTGCCAGCAAACAGGGAGCCTACAATGAGCAGTTCTTC.

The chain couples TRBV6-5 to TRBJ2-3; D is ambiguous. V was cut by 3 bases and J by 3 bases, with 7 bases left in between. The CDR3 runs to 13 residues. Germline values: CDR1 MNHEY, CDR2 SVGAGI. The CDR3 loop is CASSYQSTDTQYF. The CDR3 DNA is TGTGCCAGCAGTTATCAGAGTACAGATACGCAGTATTTT.

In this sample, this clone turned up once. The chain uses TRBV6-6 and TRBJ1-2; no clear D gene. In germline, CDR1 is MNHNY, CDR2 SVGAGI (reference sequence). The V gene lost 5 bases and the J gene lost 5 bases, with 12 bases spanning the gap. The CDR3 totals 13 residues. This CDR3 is CASSPTEKYGYTF. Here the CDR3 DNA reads TGTGCCAGCAGTCCTACAGAAAAGTATGGCTACACCTTC.

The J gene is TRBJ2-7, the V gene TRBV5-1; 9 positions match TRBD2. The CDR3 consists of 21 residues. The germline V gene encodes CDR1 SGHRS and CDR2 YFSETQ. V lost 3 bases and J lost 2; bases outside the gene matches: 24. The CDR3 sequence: CASSWGTMAGGQAGGAYEQYF. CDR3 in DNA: TGCGCCAGCAGCTGGGGGACTATGGCGGGAGGGCAGGCAGGAGGCGCCTACGAGCAGTACTTC. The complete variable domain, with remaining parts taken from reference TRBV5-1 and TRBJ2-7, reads KAGVTQTPRYLIKTRGQQVTLSCSPISGHRSVSWYQQTPGQGLQFLFEYFSETQRNKGNFPGRFSGRQFSNSRSEMNVSTLELGDSALYLCASSWGTMAGGQAGGAYEQYFGPGTRLTVT.

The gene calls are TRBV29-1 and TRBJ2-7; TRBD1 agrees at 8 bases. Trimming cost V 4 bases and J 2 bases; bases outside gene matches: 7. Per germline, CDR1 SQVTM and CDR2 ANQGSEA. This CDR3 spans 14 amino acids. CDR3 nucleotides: TGCAGCGTTGGCGTAGGACAGGGAACCTACGAGCAGTACTTC. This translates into CSVGVGQGTYEQYF.

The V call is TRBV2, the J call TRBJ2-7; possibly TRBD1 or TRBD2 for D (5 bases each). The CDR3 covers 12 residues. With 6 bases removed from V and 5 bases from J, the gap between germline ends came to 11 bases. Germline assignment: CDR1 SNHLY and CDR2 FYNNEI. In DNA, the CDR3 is TGTGCCAGCAGGATCGGGGACCACGAGCAGTACTTC. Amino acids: CASRIGDHEQYF.

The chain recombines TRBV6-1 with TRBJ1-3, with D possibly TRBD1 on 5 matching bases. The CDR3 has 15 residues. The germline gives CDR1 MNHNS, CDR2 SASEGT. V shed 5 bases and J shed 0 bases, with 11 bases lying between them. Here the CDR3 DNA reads TGTGCCAGCAGTAGGGGTTGGGGCTCTGGAAACACCATATATTTT. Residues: CASSRGWGSGNTIYF.

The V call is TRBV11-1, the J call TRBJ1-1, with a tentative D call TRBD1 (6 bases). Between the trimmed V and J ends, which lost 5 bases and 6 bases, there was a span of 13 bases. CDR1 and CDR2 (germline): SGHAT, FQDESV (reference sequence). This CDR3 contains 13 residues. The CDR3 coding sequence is TGTGCCAGCAGCGACACAGGGTTATCTGAAGCTTTCTTT. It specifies CASSDTGLSEAFF.

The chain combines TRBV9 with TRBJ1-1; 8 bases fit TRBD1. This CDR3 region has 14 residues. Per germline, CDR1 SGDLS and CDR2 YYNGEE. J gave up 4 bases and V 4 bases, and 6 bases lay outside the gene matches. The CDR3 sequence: CASSLRGPGTEAFF. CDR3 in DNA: TGTGCCAGCAGCCTCAGGGGGCCTGGCACTGAAGCTTTCTTT.